Detailed here is one T cell receptor beta chain. What it binds is unknown. CDR3 length: 13 residues. CDR1 and CDR2 (germline): LGHNA, YSLEER. V lost 0 bases, J lost 8 bases, and 10 bases lay in between. These data belong to a study of cytomegalovirus exposure and HLA in healthy donors. Study results and limitations: Analyzed later, association rates of TCRs varied across HLA loci, with DRB1 most and HLA-C fewest. TCR beta chains associated with HLA were, in a later analysis, more clonally expanded than equally common others. In vitro work confirmed that a few CMV-associated chains recognize CMV antigens.

Vbeta (60) and Jbeta (13) primers were used in the PCR. TCRdb's copy holds only in-frame clones and misses some; the assay was immunoSEQ multiplex PCR. The sample consists of some 180,000 clones, roughly 75% of them appearing once. This receptor was identified in a woman in her thirties in good health and CMV-seronegative. Sequenced: PBMCs. The chain is built from TRBV4-3 and TRBJ1-2; possible D gene TRBD1, 6 bases. CDR3 in amino acids: CASSQDPGGGYTF. In nucleotides, the CDR3 is TGCGCCAGCAGCCAAGATCCTGGGGGCGGCTACACCTTC.